This T cell receptor (beta chain) comes out of a study of shared clonotypes between healthy human individuals (dated by TCRdb to 2019 to 2021). At the level of the whole study: A couple of women and a few men aged 18 to 49 years were included in the cohort. For each donor, CD4 naive and CD4 memory were each given three plates, CD8 naive was given two plates, and CD8 memory was given one plate. To increase sequencing depth and limit assay-specific biases, different laboratories used diverse techniques to prepare libraries and sequence TCR repertoires. Per donor, leukapheresis produced somewhere between about 0.9 and 9.5 billion PBMCs. To estimate repertoire size and how much clonotype sharing occurs between individuals, the study deeply sequenced the blood TCR repertoires of roughly 5 healthy adults.

CD8 naive samples were CD45RO-negative cells positively selected for CCR7, giving a CD45RA+CCR7+ population that excluded TemRA cells. Healthy HIV-negative adults with no recently reported acute infections or vaccinations were included as donors. Every donor was a Caucasian adult residing in Nashville, Tennessee, USA. After blood collection by leukapheresis, PBMCs were isolated using Ficoll-Histopaque density gradient centrifugation and then cryopreserved in the vapor phase of liquid nitrogen. Purity and quantity of every magnetically sorted T cell population were checked by analytical flow cytometry. Genomic DNA was isolated from each sorted fraction and quantified by UV absorbance on a Nanodrop 2000c. Overall study outcomes, separate from this receptor: Clonotypes shared by all four sorted-subset donors showed higher generation probabilities than non-shared clonotypes. The small number of donors limited the genetic and exposure-history diversity represented. Incomplete sequencing was indicated by rarefaction of sorted-subset datasets, despite the large sequencing depth. When several donors were compared, the shared fraction of clonotypes was about 5% for naive CD4, over 3% for naive CD8, more than 2% for memory CD4, and about 0.36% for memory CD8. Sampling was restricted to blood, and TCR repertoires in tissue are likely to differ from TCR repertoires in blood. Estimated clonotype richness was generally larger for naive than for memory subsets. Pairwise subsampling indicated that sequencing depth was expected to affect the degree of clonotype sharing among donors.

TCR CDR3 regions were amplified from genomic DNA by multiplex PCR using the deep immunoSEQ assay. For each cell subset, the extracted genomic DNA was distributed evenly across all wells of several immunoSEQ 96-well plates, and each plate served as one replicate. For sorted subsets, approximately 210 ng genomic DNA, equal to 25,000 to 35,000 T cell genomes, was loaded into each replicate PCR. The purified libraries were quantified using a Qubit 3.0 fluorometer, sized with a Bioanalyzer 2100, and then quantified again using the KAPA Library Quantification kit. A separate single-read 150-cycle Illumina NextSeq 550 flow cell was used to sequence each immunoSEQ 96-well plate. In the authors' own workflow: The immunoSEQ output contained only junctional sequences without quality scores, so filtering could not match that applied to full-length reads. To assign V/J genes and CDR3, sequences were annotated against IMGT germline references using PyIR, a Python wrapper for IgBLAST v1.9. Reads were filtered out if the reads had weak V/J assignments (E-value above 1e-6), no CDR3, stop codons, out-of-frame junctions, or ambiguous translated residues. V3J clonotypes were defined as sequences sharing the same inferred V gene, J gene, and CDR3 amino acid sequence. The percentage overlap between two repertoires was calculated by dividing the number of shared unique clonotypes by the size of the smaller repertoire. RTK rarefaction, the Chao1 estimator, and Recon v2.1 estimates of unobserved clonotypes were used to assess repertoire richness. OLGA was used to compute generation probabilities for all TCRbeta clonotypes that the gDNA method yielded from a few donors. What TCRdb holds here is the immuneACCESS table cut down to in-frame rearrangements. Part of the clones is not present; checked against another copy, under half of the missing clones reflect an unresolved V gene, and the others are unexplained. From that table come the V and J calls and clone size; the DNA was used to work out D and trimming. This sample comprises fewer than 1 million clones, approximately 97% of them detected only once. The ten top clones hold less than 0.25% of the sample.

Details on this clone: No cognate antigen has been identified for it. No per-base quality is available; no much larger clone lies one base away. Other DNA sequences of this sample code for an identical CDR3.

CDR1 and CDR2 are read off the germline V gene as SGHRS and YFSETQ. Deletion took 8 bases off V and 7 bases off J, with a span of 10 bases between the germline ends. The CDR3 spans 11 residues, from the cysteine through the phenylalanine. Only the CDR3 region is kept as DNA, spanning 33 bases read in frame from base 1. Material: naive CD8+ T cells sorted from blood. The cell subset or site label on this specimen signifies: CD45RA+CCR7+. Recombination linked TRBV5-1 to TRBJ2-1; TRBD2 could be the D gene, as 6 bases match. The TCR sequence derives from a man aged 25 to 40 in good health. The CDR3 region: CASSGENEQFF. At the DNA level, the sequence is TGCGCCAGTTCGGGAGAAAATGAGCAGTTCTTC.